A single sample gave rise to the 28 T cell receptor beta chains below, sequenced in a study of OX40 agonist ivuxolimab in advanced cancers. Sequencing was performed with immunoSEQ multiplex PCR; in TCRdb, only in-frame clones are kept and a portion is missing. The sample has about 45,000 clones, roughly 82% seen once. The material was CD4+ or CD8+ T cells sorted from blood, obtained in a trial of the OX40 agonist ivuxolimab. These receptors came from an adult with an advanced solid tumor such as melanoma, head and neck, liver or kidney cancer.

The chain uses TRBV7-7 and TRBJ2-1; 8 bases line up with TRBD2. The germline gives CDR1 SSHAT, CDR2 FNYEAQ (reference sequence). CDR3 size: 15 residues. The ends lost 3 bases at V and 0 bases at J; junction bases unmatched: 1. The DNA of the CDR3 is TGTGCCAGCAGCTTGGGGACTAGCTCCTACAATGAGCAGTTCTTC. This encodes CASSLGTSSYNEQFF.

The chain couples TRBV2 to TRBJ2-2, with 7 positions matching TRBD2. CDR3 length equals 15 residues. The J segment lost 2 bases and the V segment lost 5 bases, leaving 5 bases of the junction unmatched. CDR1 is SNHLY, CDR2 FYNNEI, per germline. The CDR3 DNA follows: TGTGCCAGCAGTAGGACTAGACCAAACACCGGGGAGCTGTTTTTT. Its protein product is CASSRTRPNTGELFF. Supplemented by reference TRBV2 and TRBJ2-2, the full variable domain reads EPEVTQTPSHQVTQMGQEVILRCVPISNHLYFYWYRQILGQKVEFLVSFYNNEISEKSEIFDDQFSVERPDGSNFTLKIRSTKLEDSAMYFCASSRTRPNTGELFFGEGSRLTVL.

V is TRBV7-9 and J is TRBJ2-1, with 7 bases lining up with TRBD2. This CDR3 spans 15 amino acids. V shed 5 bases and J 1 base; nucleotides not matched to a gene: 5. CDR1 is SEHNR and CDR2 is FQNEAQ in the germline V gene (reference sequence). The CDR3 loop is CASSLLGGSYNEQFF. The CDR3 nucleotides read TGTGCCAGCAGCCTCCTCGGGGGGTCCTACAATGAGCAGTTCTTC.

The chain joins TRBV9 to TRBJ1-3, with a possible D match to TRBD1 (5 bases). V was shortened by 0 bases and J by 4 bases, with 11 bases between the two germline ends. CDR3 length equals 15 residues. The germline V gene encodes CDR1 SGDLS and CDR2 YYNGEE. The CDR3 region has the DNA TGTGCCAGCAGCGTAGGGGCAGGGCTCGGAAACACCATATATTTT. It yields the protein CASSVGAGLGNTIYF.

V is TRBV7-9 and J is TRBJ1-2; 10 bases line up with TRBD1. Germline CDR1 is SEHNR and CDR2 is FQNEAQ (reference sequence). V lost 2 bases and J lost 0; bases outside the gene matches: 9. The CDR3 length is 18 residues. As DNA, the CDR3 is TGTGCCAGCAGCTTAAGGCACGGGACAGGGGCCTCTAACTATGGCTACACCTTC. This encodes CASSLRHGTGASNYGYTF. Looking up the rest from reference TRBV7-9 and TRBJ1-2 gives the full variable domain: DTGVSQNPRHKITKRGQNVTFRCDPISEHNRLYWYRQTLGQGPEFLTYFQNEAQLEKSRLLSDRFSAERPKGSFSTLEIQRTEQGDSAMYLCASSLRHGTGASNYGYTFGSGTRLTVV.

The J gene is TRBJ2-7, the V gene TRBV6-5; D is undetermined. This CDR3 has 16 amino acids. The germline gives CDR1 MNHEY, CDR2 SVGAGI. Trimming stripped 0 bases from V and 1 base from J, with 13 bases between. In nucleotides, the CDR3 is TGTGCCAGCAGTTACTCGTCAAGTCCCCTATCCTACGAGCAGTACTTC. Encoded protein: CASSYSSSPLSYEQYF.

The chain employs TRBV7-9 and TRBJ1-1, with 8 bases aligning to TRBD1. Per the germline V gene, CDR1 is SEHNR and CDR2 is FQNEAQ (reference sequence). Germline trimming cut 4 bases from V and 0 bases from J; bases unmatched to any gene: 13. This CDR3 is built from 18 residues. The CDR3 sequence is CASSSDRGRTRMNTEAFF. The CDR3 DNA is TGTGCCAGCAGCTCCGACAGGGGAAGGACGAGGATGAACACTGAAGCTTTCTTT.

This clone was found a few times. V is TRBV7-9 and J is TRBJ2-7; possibly TRBD2 for D (6 bases). The CDR3 loop spans 12 amino acids. V dropped 6 bases and J dropped 3 bases, with 9 bases sitting between them. Germline CDR1 reads SEHNR; CDR2 reads FQNEAQ (reference sequence). For the CDR3, the DNA is TGTGCCAGCAGTCCCGGGAGCTACGAGCAGTACTTC. Amino acid sequence: CASSPGSYEQYF.

The J gene is TRBJ1-4, the V gene TRBV4-2; 7 nucleotides agree with TRBD1. Trimming at V came to 1 base and at J to 4 bases, leaving 3 bases not matched to a gene. The CDR3 totals 15 residues. CDR1 is LGHNA and CDR2 is YNFKEQ in the germline V gene. CDR3 DNA: TGTGCCAGCAGCCAAGGAGCAGGGGGTAATGAAAAACTGTTTTTT. Its protein is CASSQGAGGNEKLFF.

The chain is built from TRBV30 and TRBJ2-1; tentative D call: TRBD2 (5 bases). This CDR3 is built from 15 residues. Germline lookup yields CDR1 GTSNPN and CDR2 SVGIG (reference sequence). The V end lost 4 bases, the J end lost 0 bases, and 13 bases lay between the germline ends. CDR3 region: CAWIGSRISYNEQFF. For the CDR3, the DNA is TGTGCCTGGATAGGGAGTAGGATCTCCTACAATGAGCAGTTCTTC.

V usage is TRBV27 and J usage is TRBJ2-2; 11 bases are a match to TRBD2. From germline, CDR1 is MNHEY and CDR2 SMNVEV (reference sequence). The CDR3 totals 16 residues. V lost 2 bases and J lost 5; bases outside the gene matches: 4. CDR3 sequence (DNA): TGTGCCAGCAGTTTAATAGCGGGAGGGGGTACCGGGGAGCTGTTTTTT. Protein: CASSLIAGGGTGELFF.

V is TRBV7-2 and J is TRBJ2-3, with 10 bases aligning to TRBD2. Germline CDR1 is SGHTA and CDR2 is FQGNSA. After removal of 5 bases from V and 3 bases from J, the junction contained 11 bases not matched to a gene. The CDR3 runs to 17 residues. CDR3 DNA: TGTGCCAGCAGCCGACCAGCGGGAGGGTCAAGAACAGATACGCAGTATTTT. Encoded protein: CASSRPAGGSRTDTQYF. The full variable domain, with the rest looked up from reference TRBV7-2 and TRBJ2-3, is GAGVSQSPSNKVTEKGKDVELRCDPISGHTALYWYRQSLGQGLEFLIYFQGNSAPDKSGLPSDRFSAERTGGSVSTLTIQRTQQEDSAVYLCASSRPAGGSRTDTQYFGPGTRLTVL.

This chain connects TRBV5-4 to TRBJ2-7; perhaps TRBD2 as D (5 bases). The CDR3 covers 15 residues. V lost 2 bases, J lost 3 bases, and 15 bases lay in between. Germline V gives CDR1 SGHNT, CDR2 YYREEE (reference sequence). Here the CDR3 reads CASSLAVDGDYEQYF. The CDR3 region has the DNA TGTGCCAGCAGCTTAGCGGTGGACGGGGACTACGAGCAGTACTTC. Together with reference TRBV5-4 and TRBJ2-7, the CDR3 gives the full variable domain: ETGVTQSPTHLIKTRGQQVTLRCSSQSGHNTVSWYQQALGQGPQFIFQYYREEENGRGNFPPRFSGLQFPNYSSELNVNALELDDSALYLCASSLAVDGDYEQYFGPGTRLTVT.

The chain carries TRBV5-8 and TRBJ2-3; 9 nucleotides align to TRBD1. CDR1 is SGHTS, CDR2 YDEGEE, per germline. The trim removed 0 bases at V and 3 bases at J, leaving 5 bases unmatched. The CDR3 extends over 16 amino acids. CDR3 residues: CASSLGQGVITDTQYF. The DNA for the CDR3 is TGTGCCAGCAGCTTGGGACAGGGGGTGATAACAGATACGCAGTATTTT.

This clone was detected a few times. V gene TRBV19 combines with J gene TRBJ1-5; no clear D gene. The germline V gene has CDR1 LNHDA and CDR2 SQIVND (reference sequence). Deletions cut 8 bases from V and 10 bases from J, with 18 bases between. The CDR3 is 13 amino acids. CDR3 sequence (DNA): TGTGCCAGTGGCCGACACCGGTGGGGACCCCAGCATTTT. This encodes CASGRHRWGPQHF.

The chain recombines TRBV6-5 with TRBJ2-3; 8 positions agree with TRBD2. Germline V gene data show CDR1 as MNHEY and CDR2 as SVGAGI. The J segment lost 8 bases and the V segment lost 0 bases, leaving 7 bases of the junction unmatched. The CDR3 totals 15 residues. CDR3 region: CASSYSAGAGGTQYF. In DNA form, the CDR3 reads TGTGCCAGCAGTTACTCGGCAGGTGCGGGAGGTACGCAGTATTTT.

This chain links TRBV19 with TRBJ1-5; 9 bases line up with TRBD1. The CDR3 spans 15 residues. With 8 bases clipped from V and 5 bases from J, the junction kept 10 bases outside the gene matches. The germline V gene has CDR1 LNHDA and CDR2 SQIVND (reference sequence). CDR3 sequence (DNA): TGTGCCAGTGCGATCGGACAGGGGTTTCATCAGCCCCAGCATTTT. Translation gives CASAIGQGFHQPQHF.

This clone was picked up one time. The chain joins TRBV15 to TRBJ2-5; D gene ambiguous. The germline V gene encodes CDR1 LNHNV and CDR2 YYDKDF (reference sequence). V was pared by 4 bases and J by 4 bases, with 13 bases between. CDR3 length: 14 residues. The CDR3 DNA reads TGTGCCACCAGCACCCCCGACGAAGGAGAGACCCAGTACTTC. This gives the protein CATSTPDEGETQYF.

The CDR3 DNA is TGCGCCAGCAGCTTGAACAGGGACTCCTACGAGCAGTACTTC. Its protein product is CASSLNRDSYEQYF. The V gene is TRBV5-1, the J gene TRBJ2-7; weak D call: TRBD1 (6 bases). Germline V gene data show CDR1 as SGHRS and CDR2 as YFSETQ. V was trimmed by 1 base and J by 0 bases, leaving 8 bases between them. The CDR3 sequence is 14 residues long.

The rearrangement links TRBV19 to TRBJ2-7; 9 bases match TRBD1. Per germline, CDR1 LNHDA and CDR2 SQIVND (reference sequence). The junction had 5 bases not matched to a gene; V was cut back by 3 bases and J by 5 bases. The CDR3 covers 14 residues. The chain's CDR3 is CASSIGTGNDEQYF. Here the CDR3 DNA reads TGTGCCAGTAGTATCGGGACAGGGAACGACGAGCAGTACTTC.

This clone was picked up one time. This chain joins TRBV19 and TRBJ2-2, with 8 bases fitting TRBD2. Germline V CDR1 and CDR2: LNHDA, SQIVND (reference sequence). This CDR3 is built from 15 residues. V gave up 8 bases and J gave up 1 base; unmatched junction bases: 6. The CDR3 coding sequence is TGTGCCAGTCACTTAGCGGGACTGAACACCGGGGAGCTGTTTTTT. This codes for CASHLAGLNTGELFF.

The chain has TRBV13 and TRBJ2-3, with TRBD2 matching 8 bases. CDR1 is PRHDT, CDR2 FYEKMQ, per germline (reference sequence). The trim removed 5 bases at V and 4 bases at J, leaving 8 bases unmatched. The CDR3 runs to 15 residues. The CDR3 sequence: CASSTRGGLADTQYF. CDR3 nucleotide sequence: TGTGCCAGCAGCACACGGGGGGGCCTCGCAGATACGCAGTATTTT.

This rearrangement joins TRBV7-8 to TRBJ2-1, with 7 bases identical to TRBD2. The germline gives CDR1 SGHVS, CDR2 FQNEAQ. Trimming removed 2 bases from V and 5 bases from J; junction bases left unmatched: 6. This CDR3 region has 15 residues. The CDR3 DNA follows: TGTGCCAGCAGCTTATTGGGCGGGGGAAACAATGAGCAGTTCTTC. Translation: CASSLLGGGNNEQFF. Using reference TRBV7-8 and TRBJ2-1 for the parts outside the CDR3, the full variable domain is GAGVSQSPRYKVAKRGQDVALRCDPISGHVSLFWYQQALGQGPEFLTYFQNEAQLDKSGLPSDRFFAERPEGSVSTLKIQRTQQEDSAVYLCASSLLGGGNNEQFFGPGTRLTVL.

The chain combines TRBV7-2 with TRBJ2-1, with 11 bases aligning to TRBD2. V trimming: 4 bases; J trimming: 0 bases; junction bases outside the gene matches: 5. The CDR3 extends over 17 amino acids. Looked up from germline, CDR1 is SGHTA and CDR2 is FQGNSA. This CDR3 reads CASSSLSGGASYNEQFF. The CDR3 DNA reads as TGTGCCAGCAGCTCCCTTAGCGGGGGGGCCTCCTACAATGAGCAGTTCTTC.

The CDR3 DNA is TGCAGTGCTACGACAGACTATGGCTACACCTTC. Its translation: CSATTDYGYTF. The chain uses TRBV20-1 and TRBJ1-2, with D tentatively TRBD1 (5 bases). The V gene lost 4 bases and the J gene lost 3 bases, with 6 bases spanning the gap. CDR1 is DFQATT, CDR2 SNEGSKA, per germline (reference sequence). The length of the CDR3 is 11 residues.

V gene TRBV30 combines with J gene TRBJ2-3; 9 bases fit TRBD2. The CDR3 is 16 amino acids. The germline gives CDR1 GTSNPN, CDR2 SVGIG (reference sequence). The J segment lost 2 bases and the V segment lost 0 bases, leaving 6 bases of the junction unmatched. CDR3 sequence: CAWSVGLAGFTDTQYF. CDR3 nucleotide sequence: TGTGCCTGGAGTGTAGGGCTAGCGGGGTTCACAGATACGCAGTATTTT.

This clone was observed once. The chain joins TRBV27 to TRBJ2-7; 8 bases fit TRBD1. Per the germline V gene, CDR1 is MNHEY and CDR2 is SMNVEV (reference sequence). The junction had 9 bases not matched to a gene; V was cut back by 6 bases and J by 5 bases. This CDR3 spans 14 amino acids. In DNA form, the CDR3 reads TGTGCCAGCAGCCCCTGGACAGGGAACCACGAGCAGTACTTC. Translation: CASSPWTGNHEQYF.

This chain links TRBV19 with TRBJ1-1; D is unresolved. Between the trimmed V and J ends, which lost 0 bases and 0 bases, there was a span of 8 bases. This CDR3 has 15 residues. The germline gives CDR1 LNHDA, CDR2 SQIVND (reference sequence). CDR3 nucleotide sequence: TGTGCCAGTAGTATAGATCACAGCATGAACACTGAAGCTTTCTTT. Protein: CASSIDHSMNTEAFF.